Sequencing of this TCR beta chain was carried out in a study of blood T cell repertoires in COVID-19. Study as a whole: The origin of the acute and convalescent COVID-19 samples was the United States, Italy and Spain.

Patients at the Seattle site were enrolled during active infection and followed longitudinally. Original handling: Scientists estimated how many nucleated cells there were by amplifying reference gene primers. Libraries were prepared by immunoSEQ multiplex PCR; TCRdb keeps only in-frame clonotypes and omits some of them. For V, J and clone size, that table is used; D and trimming come from the DNA. Of over 450,000 clones listed, approximately 92% are singletons. The trim removed 6 bases at V and 2 bases at J, leaving 8 bases unmatched. CDR1 MDHEN and CDR2 SYDVKM come from the germline V gene. The CDR3 length is 16 residues.

The clonotype comes from a man younger than 35 with COVID-19, enrolled during active disease. The sample was peripheral blood. V is TRBV28 and J is TRBJ2-3, with 10 bases identical to TRBD2. The CDR3 protein is CASRDSGRPLTDTQYF. The CDR3 coding sequence is TGTGCCAGCAGGGATAGCGGGAGGCCACTCACAGATACGCAGTATTTT.